This TCR beta chain was sequenced during a study of shared clonotypes between healthy human individuals. Germline CDR1 LNHDA, CDR2 SQIVND (reference sequence). The CDR3 contains 15 residues. The junction had 2 bases not matched to a gene; V was cut back by 6 bases and J by 0 bases. Clones were sequenced by immunoSEQ multiplex PCR, and TCRdb holds only the in-frame ones, with some missing. The sample has around 1.4 million clones, approximately 98.5% seen once. CD45RA-negative memory and CD45RA+ naive subsets were split from the CD4+ cells. The sequence came from a young man in good health. The sample taken for sequencing was naive CD4+ T cells sorted from blood. Subset noted: CD45RA+ positively selected. The chain couples TRBV19 to TRBJ2-2; 9 bases map to TRBD2. CDR3 DNA sequence: TGTGCCAGTAGCAGACTAGCGGCGAACACCGGGGAGCTGTTTTTT. As protein: CASSRLAANTGELFF.